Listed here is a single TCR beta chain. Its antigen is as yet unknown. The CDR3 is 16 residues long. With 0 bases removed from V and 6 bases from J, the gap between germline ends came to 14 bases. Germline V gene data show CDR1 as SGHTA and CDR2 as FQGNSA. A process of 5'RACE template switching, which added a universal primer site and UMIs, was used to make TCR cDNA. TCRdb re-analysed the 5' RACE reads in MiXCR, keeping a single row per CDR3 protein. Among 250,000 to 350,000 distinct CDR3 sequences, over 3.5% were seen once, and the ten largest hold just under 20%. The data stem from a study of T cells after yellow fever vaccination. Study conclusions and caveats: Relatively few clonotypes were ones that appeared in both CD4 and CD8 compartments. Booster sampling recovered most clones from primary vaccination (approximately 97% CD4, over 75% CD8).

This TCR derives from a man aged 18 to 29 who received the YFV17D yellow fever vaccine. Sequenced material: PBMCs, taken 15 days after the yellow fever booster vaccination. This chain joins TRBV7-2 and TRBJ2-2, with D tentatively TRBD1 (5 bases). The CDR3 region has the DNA TGTGCCAGCAGCTTAGCCACAGCCTGGGGCGCCGGGGAGCTGTTTTTT. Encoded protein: CASSLATAWGAGELFF.